Shown below are 9 T cell receptor beta chains from a single sample sequenced in a study of cytomegalovirus exposure and HLA in healthy donors (TCRdb year 2017). Library preparation employed the immunoSEQ multiplex PCR assay. For the multiplex PCR, a mixture combining 60 forward primers for TCR Vbeta segments and 13 reverse primers for TCR Jbeta segments was used. This immuneACCESS table, as held by TCRdb, lists in-frame sequences with V and J called but not all clones. Of the missing ones, under half trace to an unresolved V gene in checked studies; the others have no known cause. The sample has about 210,000 clones on record, about three quarters of them singletons. The top ten hold around 0.44% of the sample. The sequencing input was PBMCs. All receptors derive from a boy younger than 18 in good health and CMV-seronegative.

The V call is TRBV18, the J call TRBJ1-1; perhaps TRBD1 as D (6 bases). V was clipped by 2 bases and J by 2 bases, with 12 bases between them. The length of the CDR3 is 15 residues. CDR1 is KGHSH, CDR2 LQKENI, per germline. This chain's CDR3 is CASSPRGGLNTEAFF. As DNA, the CDR3 is TGTGCCAGCTCACCAAGGGGGGGGCTAAACACTGAAGCTTTCTTT.

This chain joins TRBV12-5 and TRBJ1-1; D perhaps matches TRBD1 (5 bases). Germline lookup yields CDR1 LGHNT and CDR2 FRNRAP. The CDR3 extends over 12 amino acids. Trimming left V 5 bases short and J 7 bases short, with 11 bases between. In DNA form, the CDR3 reads TGTGCTAGTGGTCGGGTGGGGCTTGAAGCTTTCTTT. It specifies CASGRVGLEAFF.

The chain carries TRBV9 and TRBJ1-2, with D uncertain. This CDR3 has 15 amino acids. Germline CDR1 and CDR2: SGDLS and YYNGEE. Trimming pared 4 bases from V and 3 bases from J, leaving 16 bases between. The CDR3 nucleotides are TGTGCCAGCAGCCCTGCGGGAGGGCTTGACTATGGCTACACCTTC. This gives the protein CASSPAGGLDYGYTF.

The chain joins TRBV7-6 to TRBJ2-1; 15 nucleotides match TRBD2. CDR1 and CDR2 from the germline V gene are SGHVS and FNYEAQ. Trimming took 4 bases from V and 9 from J; bases not matched to a gene: 7. The CDR3 runs to 16 residues. The CDR3 protein is CASSWGTSGRRSEQFF. Written as DNA, the CDR3 is TGTGCCAGCAGCTGGGGGACTAGCGGGAGGAGGAGTGAGCAGTTCTTC.

The V and J genes are TRBV9 and TRBJ1-1; D is possibly TRBD1 (5 bases). The germline V gene encodes CDR1 SGDLS and CDR2 YYNGEE. Trimming removed 1 base from V and 3 bases from J, with 10 bases in between. This CDR3 region has 14 residues. CDR3 coding DNA: TGTGCCAGCAGCGTATACCCGGGGGACACTGAAGCTTTCTTT. This encodes CASSVYPGDTEAFF.

The table lists this clone with a count of one. The chain links TRBV5-8 to TRBJ1-1, with D possibly being TRBD1 (6 bases). Looked up from germline, CDR1 is SGHTS and CDR2 is YDEGEE. The CDR3 length is 15 residues. Trimming took off 6 bases at V and 3 bases at J, with 18 bases between the two ends. CDR3 region: CASTRHGQGHTEAFF. The CDR3 DNA follows: TGTGCCAGCACCCGTCACGGGCAGGGGCACACTGAAGCTTTCTTT.

This clone was seen a single time. V is TRBV11-2 and J is TRBJ2-1; 7 bases align to TRBD1. The CDR3 has 14 residues. In germline, CDR1 is SGHAT, CDR2 FQNNGV. V shed 5 bases, J shed 7 bases, and the junction held 8 bases outside the gene matches. The CDR3 sequence is CASSVDRVVNEQFF. The CDR3 nucleotides read TGTGCCAGCAGCGTTGACAGGGTAGTAAATGAGCAGTTCTTC.

Concerning this clone: The same CDR3 can be traced to other DNA sequences in this sample. The chain links TRBV19 to TRBJ2-2; D unclear. The CDR3 has 14 amino acids. Trimming cost V 1 base and J 4 bases, with 7 bases left between them. Germline assignment: CDR1 LNHDA and CDR2 SQIVND (reference sequence). CDR3 region: CASSIGPGTGELFF. The CDR3 DNA follows: TGTGCCAGTAGTATAGGCCCGGGCACCGGGGAGCTGTTTTTT.

The V call is TRBV14, the J call TRBJ1-2, with D uncertain. This CDR3 spans 14 amino acids. Germline V CDR1 and CDR2: SGHDN, FVKESK. V was pared by 0 bases and J by 7 bases, with 12 bases between. CDR3 region: CASSQDLRDFGYTF. The CDR3 region has the DNA TGTGCCAGCAGCCAAGATTTGCGGGATTTTGGCTACACCTTC.